This passage covers 20 T cell receptor beta chains from one sample sequenced in a study of T cells in Graves' hyperthyroidism and ophthalmopathy. The source material, RNA transcripts, was used to amplify TCR beta CDR3 regions. In the first-round RT-PCR of the TCR CDR3, the HTBI primer set was used. Each CDR3 protein is one row after TCRdb ran MiXCR on the multiplex PCR reads. The profile shows around 190,000 distinct CDR3 sequences, roughly a sixth of them singletons. Sequencing was carried out using blood. The receptors come from a woman aged 50 to 65 with Graves' hyperthyroidism.

This clonotype showed up many times. The rearrangement uses TRBV18 and TRBJ2-3; D is uncertain. CDR1 is KGHSH, CDR2 LQKENI, per germline. CDR3 length: 14 residues. The ends were cut back, 4 bases at V and 0 bases at J, with 8 bases in the middle. The CDR3 protein is CASSQLDSTDTQYF. The CDR3 DNA is TGTGCCAGCTCACAATTAGACAGCACAGATACGCAGTATTTT.

The gene calls are TRBV16 and TRBJ2-7, with D tentatively TRBD1 (5 bases). Germline values: CDR1 KGHSY, CDR2 FQNENV. V was shortened by 2 bases and J by 3 bases, with 8 bases between the two germline ends. The CDR3 is 13 residues long. The CDR3 DNA sequence: TGTGCCAGCAGCCAAAATGACAGCTACGAGCAGTACTTC. Translated, it gives CASSQNDSYEQYF.

This clonotype was picked up many times. The chain uses TRBV3-1 and TRBJ2-5; 12 bases fit TRBD1. Trimming cost V 1 base and J 5 bases; bases outside gene matches: 8. CDR1 is LGHDT, CDR2 YNNKEL, per germline (reference sequence). CDR3 length: 17 residues. CDR3 in amino acids: CASSQALGTGGRETQYF. CDR3 bases: TGTGCCAGCAGCCAAGCTCTCGGGACAGGGGGCCGGGAGACCCAGTACTTC.

Note on this clonotype: Germline and junction disagree at one end, which may indicate a read error. V usage is TRBV5-1 and J usage is TRBJ2-7; D perhaps matches TRBD1 (7 bases). CDR3 length equals 15 residues. CDR1 is SGHRS and CDR2 is YFSETQ in the germline V gene. This CDR3 is CASSRGQAGGYEQHF. The CDR3 DNA sequence: TGCGCCAGCAGCCGAGGACAGGCCGGGGGATACGAGCAGCACTTC. Looking up the rest from reference TRBV5-1 and TRBJ2-7 gives the full variable domain: KAGVTQTPRYLIKTRGQQVTLSCSPISGHRSVSWYQQTPGQGLQFLFEYFSETQRNKGNFPGRFSGRQFSNSRSEMNVSTLELGDSALYLCASSRGQAGGYEQHFGPGTRLTVT.

The V and J genes are TRBV10-3 and TRBJ1-1; 9 bases match TRBD1. Looked up from germline, CDR1 is ENHRY and CDR2 is SYGVKD. V shed 7 bases, J shed 4 bases, and the junction held 7 bases outside the gene matches. This CDR3 has 14 residues. The CDR3 is CAITLDRGGTEAFF. The CDR3 nucleotides read TGTGCCATCACCCTGGACAGGGGCGGCACTGAAGCTTTCTTT.

This clonotype was seen more than once but under ten times. V gene TRBV20-1 combines with J gene TRBJ1-5; D might be TRBD1 (5 bases). The CDR3 contains 14 residues. V was clipped by 1 base and J by 7 bases, with 14 bases between them. Germline CDR1 and CDR2: DFQATT and SNEGSKA (reference sequence). CDR3 DNA: TGCAGTGCTAGAGCTGGGGGAGAAACCCAGCCCCAGCATTTT. It is translated as CSARAGGETQPQHF.

As regards this clonotype: An end of the junction does not agree with germline; a read error may underlie this. This sequence joins TRBV10-1 and TRBJ2-3, with 8 bases identical to TRBD2. From germline, CDR1 is WNHNN and CDR2 SYGVQD (reference sequence). The CDR3 is made up of 13 amino acids. The CDR3 DNA reads as TGCGCCCGCAGTGAGACTAGCGAAGATACGCAGTATTTT. Its translation is CARSETSEDTQYF.

This clonotype came up many times. The chain couples TRBV28 to TRBJ1-2; perhaps TRBD1 as D (6 bases). Germline assignment: CDR1 MDHEN and CDR2 SYDVKM. The length of the CDR3 is 15 residues. V lost 6 bases and J 4 bases, leaving 18 bases between the germline ends. The CDR3 sequence is CASRETGFGGYGYTF. The CDR3 coding sequence is TGTGCCAGCAGGGAGACAGGATTCGGGGGCTATGGCTACACCTTC.

This clonotype showed up just a few times. The gene calls are TRBV30 and TRBJ2-2, with TRBD1 matching 7 bases. The germline V gene encodes CDR1 GTSNPN and CDR2 SVGIG (reference sequence). CDR3 size: 15 residues. J lost 4 bases, V lost 2 bases, and 7 bases had no gene match. The CDR3 spells CAWSFGQASTGELFF. The CDR3 bases are TGTGCCTGGAGTTTCGGACAGGCCAGCACCGGGGAGCTGTTTTTT. The whole variable domain, filled in from reference TRBV30 and TRBJ2-2, reads SQTIHQWPATLVQPVGSPLSLECTVEGTSNPNLYWYRQAAGRGLQLLFYSVGIGQISSEVPQNLSASRPQDRQFILSSKKLLLSDSGFYLCAWSFGQASTGELFFGEGSRLTVL.

The chain joins TRBV5-4 to TRBJ2-5, with a tentative D call TRBD1 (6 bases). CDR1 SGHNT and CDR2 YYREEE come from the germline V gene (reference sequence). V shed 3 bases and J shed 0 bases, with 12 bases lying between them. This CDR3 contains 15 residues. CDR3: CASSSAQGYQETQYF. The CDR3 DNA is TGTGCCAGCAGCTCGGCGCAGGGGTACCAAGAGACCCAGTACTTC.

This clonotype was counted a few times. The chain uses TRBV11-3 and TRBJ1-6, with 8 bases aligning to TRBD1. The CDR3 sequence is 14 residues long. With V trimmed by 2 bases and J by 9 bases, 3 bases remained unmatched. Germline V lookup: CDR1 SGHNT, CDR2 YENEEA. The CDR3 bases are TGTGCCAGCAGCTTACAGGGGGCGAGTTCACCCCTCCACTTT. Protein sequence: CASSLQGASSPLHF. Full variable domain (remainder filled in from reference TRBV11-3 and TRBJ1-6): EAGVVQSPRYKIIEKKQPVAFWCNPISGHNTLYWYLQNLGQGPELLIRYENEEAVDDSQLPKDRFSAERLKGVDSTLKIQPAELGDSAVYLCASSLQGASSPLHFGNGTRLTVT.

The V call is TRBV7-9, the J call TRBJ2-3, with 14 bases lining up with TRBD2. Germline V gene lookup returns CDR1 SEHNR and CDR2 FQNEAQ (reference sequence). The CDR3 is made up of 18 amino acids. Losses at the gene ends were 5 bases for V and 2 bases for J; bases not matched to a gene: 9. The CDR3 is CASSRIGLAGGITDTQYF. The CDR3 bases are TGTGCCAGCAGCCGGATCGGACTAGCGGGAGGAATCACAGATACGCAGTATTTT.

This clonotype was counted many times. The V gene is TRBV12-3 or TRBV12-4, the J gene TRBJ2-1; D perhaps matches TRBD2 (5 bases). The CDR3 totals 13 residues. Trimming took off 5 bases at V and 8 bases at J, with 13 bases between the two ends. CDR3 DNA: TGTGCCAGCAGTACGGGATTAGTCGATGAGCAGTTCTTC. Translation gives CASSTGLVDEQFF.

The V and J genes are TRBV24-1 and TRBJ2-1, with 8 nucleotides matching TRBD2. The germline V gene encodes CDR1 KGHDR and CDR2 SFDVKD. Trimming at V came to 1 base and at J to 0 bases, leaving 4 bases not matched to a gene. This CDR3 comprises 17 residues. The CDR3 DNA reads TGTGCCACCAGTGATTTCACCGGGACTAGCTCCTACAATGAGCAGTTCTTC. Translated, it gives CATSDFTGTSSYNEQFF.

This clonotype has a handful of counts. V usage is TRBV7-9 and J usage is TRBJ1-1; D possibly corresponds to TRBD1 (5 bases). Per germline, CDR1 SEHNR and CDR2 FQNEAQ (reference sequence). Trimming shortened V by 5 bases and J by 7 bases, and 11 bases separated the two germline ends. This CDR3 has 12 residues. The CDR3 region is CASSPGQLEAFF. For the CDR3, the DNA is TGTGCCAGCAGCCCCGGACAACTTGAAGCTTTCTTT.

This clonotype has just a few counts. The chain recombines TRBV7-9 with TRBJ2-5; D may match TRBD1 or TRBD2 (5 bases each). This CDR3 is built from 15 residues. From germline, CDR1 is SEHNR and CDR2 FQNEAQ (reference sequence). Trimming cost V 6 bases and J 6 bases, with 20 bases left between them. In DNA, the CDR3 is TGTGCCAGCAGTTCCGGGACCGGACCTCCCAAGACCCAGTACTTC. Translated, it gives CASSSGTGPPKTQYF.

With respect to this clonotype: A much larger clone lies one base from this, so it may be a read error. This chain joins TRBV29-1 and TRBJ1-2, with D possibly TRBD1 on 5 matching bases. CDR1 is SQVTM, CDR2 ANQGSEA, per germline. The V end lost 3 bases, the J end lost 4 bases, and 18 bases lay between the germline ends. The CDR3 sequence is 15 residues long. The CDR3 sequence: CSVESGAGRGYGYTF. The CDR3 DNA is TGCAGCGTTGAGTCTGGGGCAGGGCGAGGCTATGGCTACACCTTC.

On this clonotype: A read error may produce the germline difference seen at one junction end. This chain uses TRBV6-1 with TRBJ2-3; maybe TRBD2 (5 bases). The germline V gene has CDR1 MNHNS and CDR2 SASEGT. This CDR3 has 14 amino acids. CDR3 in amino acids: CASSPSTSTNTQYF. DNA for the CDR3: TGTGCCAGCAGCCCTAGCACCAGCACAAATACGCAGTATTTT.

This clonotype was seen ten or more times. The chain employs TRBV6-1 and TRBJ1-2; TRBD1 agrees at 7 bases. This CDR3 has 14 amino acids. Germline values: CDR1 MNHNS, CDR2 SASEGT. Losses at the gene ends were 7 bases for V and 4 bases for J; bases not matched to a gene: 9. CDR3 bases: TGTGCCAGCACCTCCTTGGGGACAGCCTATGGCTACACCTTC. This gives the protein CASTSLGTAYGYTF.

This clonotype was recorded many times. The V and J genes are TRBV7-8 and TRBJ2-7, with a possible D match to TRBD1 (5 bases). The ends were cut back, 1 base at V and 3 bases at J, with 13 bases in the middle. Looked up from germline, CDR1 is SGHVS and CDR2 is FQNEAQ. There are 15 residues in the CDR3. The CDR3 DNA is TGTGCCAGCAGCTTAGGTTGGACACAGGTCTACGAGCAGTACTTC. This encodes CASSLGWTQVYEQYF.